There are many counts of the clone carrying this TCR beta chain. The target antigen is unknown. This sample stems from a study of CD8 T cells in ankylosing spondylitis. Points from the study as a whole: Significant enrichment of disease-linked clones was reportedly seen in matched ankylosing spondylitis synovial fluid.

The V and J ends lost 5 bases and 3 bases respectively, with 8 bases between them. The CDR3 runs to 12 residues. Germline V gene lookup returns CDR1 SEHNR and CDR2 FQNEAQ (reference sequence). Each CDR3 protein is one row after TCRdb ran MiXCR on the 5' RACE reads. The data contain 100,000 to 150,000 distinct CDR3 sequences, 6.5% to 9% of them singletons. This chain joins TRBV7-9 and TRBJ2-7; D unresolved. The sequencing sample was made of blood, either unsorted or a sorted T cell fraction (not recorded which). The receptor comes from a male donor with ankylosing spondylitis or in good health (not recorded which). The chain's CDR3 is CASSPFIYEQYF. The CDR3 DNA is TGTGCCAGCAGCCCCTTTATCTACGAGCAGTACTTC. The full variable domain, completed using reference TRBV7-9 and TRBJ2-7, is DTGVSQNPRHKITKRGQNVTFRCDPISEHNRLYWYRQTLGQGPEFLTYFQNEAQLEKSRLLSDRFSAERPKGSFSTLEIQRTEQGDSAMYLCASSPFIYEQYFGPGTRLTVT.